This TCR beta chain came from a study of blood T cells in healthy people across ages. Study findings and constraints: More naive CD4+ cells and higher diversity marked long-lived donors relative to aged donors. From one million sequenced T cells, diversity estimates were lower bounds.

The CDR3 is 18 amino acids. The germline gives CDR1 MNHNS, CDR2 SASEGT. The V segment lost 8 bases and the J segment 0 bases; nucleotides outside the gene matches: 13. Sample-barcoded 5' priming and a J-beta primer mix drove a second PCR of roughly 7 to 11 cycles. Unique molecular identifiers of 12 random nucleotides labeled each cDNA. TCRdb analysed the 5' RACE reads with MiXCR anew, one entry per CDR3 protein. Altogether roughly 1.5 million distinct CDR3 sequences are present, approximately 42% being singletons, with the ten largest covering about 4.1%. Regarding this clonotype: Antigen unknown.

This TCR was recovered from a woman between 18 and 29 years old in good health. The chain carries TRBV6-1 and TRBJ1-6; TRBD1 agrees at 7 bases. Material: blood. CDR3 region: CASRDLQGGSSYNSPLHF. CDR3 DNA sequence: TGTGCCAGCCGCGACCTGCAGGGGGGGAGCTCCTATAATTCACCCCTCCACTTT.